This entry lists 23 T cell receptor beta chains sequenced from one sample in a study. TCRdb fed the RT-PCR reads into MiXCR, producing one record per CDR3 protein. The sample carries 650,000 to 800,000 distinct CDR3 sequences, about 14% recorded once. Sample: memory CD4+ T cells from blood. Receptors were obtained from a female donor in good health, serving as a healthy control.

This clonotype showed up many times. V and J are TRBV7-2 and TRBJ2-4; 12 bases fit TRBD2. V lost 7 bases to trimming and J lost 7 bases; unmatched junction nucleotides: 11. This CDR3 is 16 amino acids long. Germline V CDR1 and CDR2: SGHTA, FQGNSA. The CDR3 DNA is TGTGCCAGCACCAAAGAACTAGCGGGGGGAGGGAACATTCAGTACTTC. This sequence encodes CASTKELAGGGNIQYF.

The chain carries TRBV18 and TRBJ2-5; 14 bases are shared with TRBD2. The CDR3 loop spans 20 amino acids. Germline V gives CDR1 KGHSH, CDR2 LQKENI. V shed 3 bases, J shed 1 base, and the junction held 13 bases outside the gene matches. This CDR3 is CASSPKAGTSGSRAQETQYF. The CDR3 nucleotides read TGTGCCAGCTCACCTAAAGCTGGGACTAGCGGGAGTCGGGCCCAAGAGACCCAGTACTTC.

This clonotype occurred a few times. This chain uses TRBV6-2 or TRBV6-3 with TRBJ2-1, with D maybe TRBD1 (7 bases). The germline gives CDR1 MNHEY, CDR2 SVGEGT. The V end was cut by 2 bases, the J end by 9 bases, with 17 bases between. The CDR3 length is 15 residues. The CDR3 coding sequence is TGTGCCAGCAGTTACGCGCAGGGGGGTATGGGTGAGCAGTTCTTC. It translates to CASSYAQGGMGEQFF.

The rearrangement joins TRBV20-1 to TRBJ2-1; 8 bases fit TRBD2. The CDR3 extends over 15 amino acids. The V and J ends lost 6 bases and 4 bases, in that order; junction bases with no gene match: 11. CDR1 DFQATT and CDR2 SNEGSKA come from the germline V gene (reference sequence). The CDR3: CSAPAGGKKYNEQFF. In DNA, the CDR3 is TGCAGTGCCCCTGCGGGAGGCAAAAAGTACAATGAGCAGTTCTTC.

Concerning this clonotype itself: A single base separates this from a much larger clone, so it may be a read error. The gene calls are TRBV12-3 or TRBV12-4 and TRBJ1-4, with 7 positions matching TRBD1. The CDR3 spans 15 residues. The junction had 8 bases not matched to a gene; V was cut back by 5 bases and J by 5 bases. This chain's CDR3 is CASSPAGTENEKLFF. The DNA for the CDR3 is TGTGCCAGCAGTCCCGCCGGGACAGAGAATGAAAAACTGTTTTTT.

This clonotype occurred many times. The J gene is TRBJ2-3, the V gene TRBV7-3; D perhaps matches TRBD2 (6 bases). Germline CDR1 SGHTA, CDR2 FQGTGA. V was cut by 5 bases and J by 8 bases, with 14 bases left in between. This CDR3 has 13 amino acids. Here the CDR3 DNA reads TGTGCCAGCAGCGAAGGGATGCGGGGTACGCAGTATTTT. It is translated as CASSEGMRGTQYF.

This clonotype has at least ten counts. The J gene is TRBJ1-3, the V gene TRBV7-2, with a weak D call TRBD1 (6 bases). Germline V gene sequence: CDR1 SGHTA, CDR2 FQGNSA. Trimming took off 4 bases at V and 4 bases at J, with 14 bases between the two ends. This CDR3 has 15 amino acids. This chain's CDR3 is CASSWTEGTGNTIYF. The CDR3 nucleotides read TGTGCCAGCAGCTGGACAGAGGGGACCGGAAACACCATATATTTT.

This clonotype has more than one count but fewer than ten. V is TRBV6-1 and J is TRBJ1-6; D gene ambiguous. Looked up from germline, CDR1 is MNHNS and CDR2 is SASEGT. The V end was cut by 8 bases, the J end by 11 bases, with 16 bases between. CDR3 length: 13 amino acids. CDR3 coding DNA: TGTGCCAGCTTTTCTCCTAGGCAGACACCCCTCCACTTT. Its protein is CASFSPRQTPLHF.

This clonotype was found a few times. The V and J genes are TRBV27 and TRBJ2-3; tentatively, D is TRBD1 (6 bases). CDR3 length equals 14 residues. V lost 3 bases and J lost 4, with 11 bases in between. Germline V gives CDR1 MNHEY, CDR2 SMNVEV (reference sequence). CDR3 coding DNA: TGTGCCAGCAGTTTGAAGAGGGGGTCAGATACGCAGTATTTT. Translated: CASSLKRGSDTQYF.

The chain recombines TRBV12-3 or TRBV12-4 with TRBJ1-5, with D possibly being TRBD1 (5 bases). The CDR3 runs 19 residues. Trimming cost V 5 bases and J 0 bases, with 23 bases left between them. The CDR3: CASSGPGPRWGFSNQPQHF. The CDR3 region has the DNA TGTGCCAGCAGTGGGCCGGGCCCCCGGTGGGGCTTTAGCAATCAGCCCCAGCATTTT.

V and J are TRBV20-1 and TRBJ2-1; 8 nucleotides align to TRBD1. Unmatched junction bases numbered 8, after V lost 6 bases and J lost 4 bases. The CDR3 is 14 residues long. Germline assignment: CDR1 DFQATT and CDR2 SNEGSKA (reference sequence). This CDR3 is CSAGAGGAYNEQFF. CDR3 DNA sequence: TGCAGTGCCGGGGCAGGGGGCGCTTACAATGAGCAGTTCTTC.

This clonotype turned up a few times. This chain uses TRBV20-1 with TRBJ1-1, with unresolved D. Trimming cost V 4 bases and J 1 base, with 10 bases left between them. The length of the CDR3 is 13 residues. Germline V CDR1 and CDR2: DFQATT, SNEGSKA (reference sequence). The CDR3 loop reads CSATGPSNTEAFF. The CDR3 DNA follows: TGCAGTGCTACCGGGCCATCGAACACTGAAGCTTTCTTT.

V and J are TRBV7-9 and TRBJ2-7, with 8 positions matching TRBD2. The J segment lost 2 bases and the V segment lost 3 bases, leaving 6 bases of the junction unmatched. This CDR3 has 15 amino acids. The germline V gene has CDR1 SEHNR and CDR2 FQNEAQ (reference sequence). The CDR3, as DNA: TGTGCCAGCAGCTTTTATAGCGGGGTAACCTACGAGCAGTACTTC. Translating it yields CASSFYSGVTYEQYF.

This clonotype was seen only a few times. This chain links TRBV6-2 or TRBV6-3 with TRBJ2-3, with 9 bases that match TRBD2. The ends lost 2 bases at V and 3 bases at J; junction bases unmatched: 3. Germline V gene lookup returns CDR1 MNHEY and CDR2 SVGEGT. The CDR3 runs to 15 residues. In DNA, the CDR3 is TGTGCCAGCAGTTACCCGACTAGCGGAACAGATACGCAGTATTTT. Its translation: CASSYPTSGTDTQYF.

This clonotype was counted between two and nine times. The V and J genes are TRBV11-2 and TRBJ2-7, with TRBD1 matching over 10 bases. CDR1 is SGHAT and CDR2 is FQNNGV in the germline V gene. V was pared by 5 bases and J by 6 bases, with 4 bases of the junction left unmatched. The CDR3 contains 13 residues. In DNA form, the CDR3 reads TGTGCCAGCAGCGGAGACAGGGGGCGCGAGCAGTACTTC. This encodes CASSGDRGREQYF.

This clonotype turned up a few times. The gene calls are TRBV20-1 and TRBJ2-3, with 7 bases lining up with TRBD2. Germline CDR1 reads DFQATT; CDR2 reads SNEGSKA (reference sequence). This CDR3 has 16 amino acids. Germline trimming cut 0 bases from V and 2 bases from J; bases unmatched to any gene: 8. The CDR3 region has the DNA TGCAGTGCTAGAGATCAAACTAGCGAGTACACAGATACGCAGTATTTT. It yields the protein CSARDQTSEYTDTQYF.

The chain is built from TRBV12-3 or TRBV12-4 and TRBJ2-7, with D perhaps TRBD2 (6 bases). The ends were cut back, 3 bases at V and 9 bases at J, with 12 bases in the middle. The CDR3 contains 12 residues. The chain's CDR3 is CASSFGGAGQYF. CDR3 nucleotides: TGTGCCAGCAGTTTTGGAGGGGCCGGGCAGTACTTC.

At least ten counts were recorded for this clonotype. The rearrangement joins TRBV7-9 to TRBJ1-5, with D maybe TRBD1 (6 bases). Deletions cut 0 bases from V and 3 bases from J, with 9 bases between. The CDR3 covers 15 residues. Per the germline V gene, CDR1 is SEHNR and CDR2 is FQNEAQ (reference sequence). The CDR3 loop reads CASSLATGINQPQHF. DNA of the CDR3: TGTGCCAGCAGCTTAGCTACAGGGATCAATCAGCCCCAGCATTTT.

J is TRBJ2-7 and V is TRBV12-5; the D gene is possibly TRBD2 (5 bases). Trimming stripped 5 bases from V and 2 bases from J, with 22 bases between. The germline CDR1 and CDR2 sequences are LGHNT and FRNRAP. This CDR3 has 17 residues. CDR3 in amino acids: CASGLHPGITPPYEQYF. In DNA form, the CDR3 reads TGTGCTAGTGGTCTCCACCCCGGGATAACGCCTCCCTACGAGCAGTACTTC.

This clonotype was detected many times. V is TRBV10-3 and J is TRBJ2-3, with 10 bases fitting TRBD2. Germline values: CDR1 ENHRY, CDR2 SYGVKD. After removal of 10 bases from V and 0 bases from J, the junction contained 13 bases not matched to a gene. This CDR3 contains 17 residues. For the CDR3, the DNA is TGTGCCACACGGACCCTAACTAGCGGGACTAGCACAGATACGCAGTATTTT. It codes for CATRTLTSGTSTDTQYF.

The gene calls are TRBV11-2 and TRBJ2-3; D not resolved. V shed 0 bases and J shed 5 bases, with 6 bases lying between them. Germline CDR1 reads SGHAT; CDR2 reads FQNNGV. This CDR3 is 13 amino acids long. CDR3 nucleotides: TGTGCCAGCAGCTTAGATCTTCAAGATACGCAGTATTTT. Encoded protein: CASSLDLQDTQYF.

This clonotype was detected ten times or more. This sequence joins TRBV29-1 and TRBJ2-3; the D is unclear. The V end lost 3 bases, the J end lost 2 bases, and 12 bases lay between the germline ends. The CDR3 sequence is 14 residues long. Germline assignment: CDR1 SQVTM and CDR2 ANQGSEA. In DNA, the CDR3 is TGCAGCGTTGACGTGCTGCAGTACACAGATACGCAGTATTTT. It translates to CSVDVLQYTDTQYF.

This sequence joins TRBV7-3 and TRBJ2-1, with 8 bases identical to TRBD2. The CDR3 is made up of 15 amino acids. Trimming took 5 bases from V and 6 from J; bases not matched to a gene: 9. Germline V CDR1 and CDR2: SGHTA, FQGTGA. The CDR3 region has the DNA TGTGCCAGCAGCAGGCACCCGGGAGGGGCCAATGAGCAGTTCTTC. Its protein is CASSRHPGGANEQFF.